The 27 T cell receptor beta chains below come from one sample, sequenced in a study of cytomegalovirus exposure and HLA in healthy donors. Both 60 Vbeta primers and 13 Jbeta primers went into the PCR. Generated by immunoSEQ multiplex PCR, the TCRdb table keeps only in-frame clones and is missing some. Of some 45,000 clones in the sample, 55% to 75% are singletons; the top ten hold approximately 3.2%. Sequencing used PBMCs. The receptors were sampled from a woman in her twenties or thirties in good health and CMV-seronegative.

This CDR3 is CASSFGQRYGYTF. DNA of the CDR3: TGTGCCAGCAGCTTTGGACAGAGATATGGCTACACCTTC. V usage is TRBV6-5 and J usage is TRBJ1-2; a possible D gene is TRBD1 (6 bases). The ends were cut back, 6 bases at V and 5 bases at J, with 13 bases in the middle. From germline, CDR1 is MNHEY and CDR2 SVGAGI. The CDR3 runs to 13 residues.

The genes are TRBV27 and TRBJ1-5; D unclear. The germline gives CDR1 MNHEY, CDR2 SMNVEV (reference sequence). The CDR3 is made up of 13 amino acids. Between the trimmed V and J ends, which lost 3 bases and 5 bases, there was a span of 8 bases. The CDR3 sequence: CASSFAGDQPQHF. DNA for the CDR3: TGTGCCAGCAGTTTCGCGGGAGATCAGCCCCAGCATTTT.

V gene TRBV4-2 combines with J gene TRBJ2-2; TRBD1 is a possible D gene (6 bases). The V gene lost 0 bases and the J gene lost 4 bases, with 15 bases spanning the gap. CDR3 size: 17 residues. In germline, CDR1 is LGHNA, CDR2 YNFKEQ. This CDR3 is CASSQDHIGTLTGELFF. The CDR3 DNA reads TGTGCCAGCAGCCAAGACCACATCGGGACACTCACCGGGGAGCTGTTTTTT.

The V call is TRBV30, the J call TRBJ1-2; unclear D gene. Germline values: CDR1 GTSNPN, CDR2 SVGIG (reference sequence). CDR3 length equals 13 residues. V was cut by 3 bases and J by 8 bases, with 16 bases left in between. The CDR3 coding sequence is TGTGCCTGGAGCGAGATCGCCCATCGGGGCTACACCTTC. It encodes CAWSEIAHRGYTF.

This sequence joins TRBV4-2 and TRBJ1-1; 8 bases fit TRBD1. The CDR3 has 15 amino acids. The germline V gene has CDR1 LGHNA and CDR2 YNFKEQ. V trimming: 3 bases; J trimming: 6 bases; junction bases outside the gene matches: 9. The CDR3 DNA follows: TGTGCCAGCAGCCAGGGGGGCCAGGGGGCCCCTGAAGCTTTCTTT. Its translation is CASSQGGQGAPEAFF.

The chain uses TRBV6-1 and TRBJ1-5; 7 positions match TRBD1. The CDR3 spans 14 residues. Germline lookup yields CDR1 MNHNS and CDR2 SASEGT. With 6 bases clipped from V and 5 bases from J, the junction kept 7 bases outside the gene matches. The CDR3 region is CASRDGTDYQPQHF. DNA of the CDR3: TGTGCCAGCAGGGACGGGACAGATTATCAGCCCCAGCATTTT.

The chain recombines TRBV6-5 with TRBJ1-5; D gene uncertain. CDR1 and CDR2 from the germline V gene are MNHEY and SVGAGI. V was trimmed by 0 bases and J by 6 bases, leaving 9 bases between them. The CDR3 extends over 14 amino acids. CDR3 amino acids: CASSYSNSRQPQHF. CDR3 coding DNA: TGTGCCAGCAGTTACTCGAACAGTCGTCAGCCCCAGCATTTT.

This chain's CDR3 is CAWSVAGAKNIQYF. The CDR3 nucleotides read TGTGCCTGGAGTGTAGCCGGAGCCAAAAACATTCAGTACTTC. The rearrangement joins TRBV30 to TRBJ2-4, with D unresolved. Germline CDR1 is GTSNPN and CDR2 is SVGIG (reference sequence). The V end was cut by 0 bases, the J end by 0 bases, with 6 bases between. The CDR3 extends over 14 amino acids.

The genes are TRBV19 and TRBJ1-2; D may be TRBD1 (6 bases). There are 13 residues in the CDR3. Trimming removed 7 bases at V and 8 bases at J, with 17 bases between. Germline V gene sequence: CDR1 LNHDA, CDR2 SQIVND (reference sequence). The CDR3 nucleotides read TGTGCCAGTACTGAGGTCCAGGGGTGGGGCTACACCTTC. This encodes CASTEVQGWGYTF.

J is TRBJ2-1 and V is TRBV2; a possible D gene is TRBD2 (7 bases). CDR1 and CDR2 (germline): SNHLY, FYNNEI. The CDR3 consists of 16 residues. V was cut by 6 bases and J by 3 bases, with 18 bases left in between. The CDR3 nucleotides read TGTGCCAGCAGCCCTGCCGGGGGAGGGGGCTACAATGAGCAGTTCTTC. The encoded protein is CASSPAGGGGYNEQFF.

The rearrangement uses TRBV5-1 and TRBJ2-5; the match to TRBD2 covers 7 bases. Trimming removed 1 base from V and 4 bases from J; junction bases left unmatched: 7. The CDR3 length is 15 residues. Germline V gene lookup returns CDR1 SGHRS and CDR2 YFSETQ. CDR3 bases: TGCGCCAGCAGCTTGATAACTAGCGAAGGAGAGACCCAGTACTTC. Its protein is CASSLITSEGETQYF. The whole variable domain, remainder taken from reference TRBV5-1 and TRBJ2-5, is KAGVTQTPRYLIKTRGQQVTLSCSPISGHRSVSWYQQTPGQGLQFLFEYFSETQRNKGNFPGRFSGRQFSNSRSEMNVSTLELGDSALYLCASSLITSEGETQYFGPGTRLLVL.

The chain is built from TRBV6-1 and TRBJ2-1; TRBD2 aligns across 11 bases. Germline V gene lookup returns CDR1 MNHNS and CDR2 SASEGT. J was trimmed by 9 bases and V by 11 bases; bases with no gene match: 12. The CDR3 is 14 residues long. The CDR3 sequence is CAWGVVAGGPEQFF. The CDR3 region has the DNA TGTGCCTGGGGTGTGGTAGCGGGAGGGCCTGAGCAGTTCTTC.

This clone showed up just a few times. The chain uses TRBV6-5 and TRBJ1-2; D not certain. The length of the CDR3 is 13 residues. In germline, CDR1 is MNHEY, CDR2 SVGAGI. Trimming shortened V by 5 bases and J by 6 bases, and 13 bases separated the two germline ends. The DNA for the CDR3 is TGTGCCAGCAGTGTGTCGGAGGAGAATGGCTACACCTTC. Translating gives CASSVSEENGYTF.

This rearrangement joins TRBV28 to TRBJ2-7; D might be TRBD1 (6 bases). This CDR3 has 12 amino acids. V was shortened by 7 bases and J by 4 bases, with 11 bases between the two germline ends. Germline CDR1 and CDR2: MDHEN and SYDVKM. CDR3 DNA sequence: TGTGCCAGCAAGCTAGGGGGTTACGAGCAGTACTTC. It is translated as CASKLGGYEQYF.

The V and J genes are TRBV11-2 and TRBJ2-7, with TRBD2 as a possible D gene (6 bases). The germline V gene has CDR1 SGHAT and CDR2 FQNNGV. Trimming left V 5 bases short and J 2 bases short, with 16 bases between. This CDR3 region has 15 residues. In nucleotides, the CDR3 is TGTGCCAGCAGCCGTAGCGGCACCGAGACCTACGAGCAGTACTTC. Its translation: CASSRSGTETYEQYF.

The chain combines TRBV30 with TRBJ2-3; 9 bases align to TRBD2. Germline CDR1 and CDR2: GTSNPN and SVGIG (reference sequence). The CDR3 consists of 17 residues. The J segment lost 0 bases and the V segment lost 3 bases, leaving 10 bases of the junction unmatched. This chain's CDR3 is CAWSHQRTSGSTDTQYF. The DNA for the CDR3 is TGTGCCTGGAGCCATCAACGCACTAGCGGGAGCACAGATACGCAGTATTTT.

For the CDR3, the DNA is TGTGCCAGCAGTTTAGGACAGGGGGATGTGCAGCCCCAGCATTTT. Translated: CASSLGQGDVQPQHF. The chain couples TRBV27 to TRBJ1-5, with 10 bases identical to TRBD1. V lost 2 bases, J lost 7 bases, and 5 bases stayed unmatched. In germline, CDR1 is MNHEY, CDR2 SMNVEV (reference sequence). CDR3 length equals 15 residues.

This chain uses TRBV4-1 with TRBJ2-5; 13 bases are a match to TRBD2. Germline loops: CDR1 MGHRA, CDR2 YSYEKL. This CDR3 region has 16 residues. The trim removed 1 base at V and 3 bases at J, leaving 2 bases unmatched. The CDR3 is CASSQGGLAGKETQYF. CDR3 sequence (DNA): TGCGCCAGCAGCCAAGGGGGACTAGCGGGGAAAGAGACCCAGTACTTC.

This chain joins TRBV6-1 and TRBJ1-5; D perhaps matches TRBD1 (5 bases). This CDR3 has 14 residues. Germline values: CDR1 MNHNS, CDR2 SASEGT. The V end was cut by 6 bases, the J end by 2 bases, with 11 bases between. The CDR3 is CASSREGGNQPQHF. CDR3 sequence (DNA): TGTGCCAGCAGCAGGGAGGGCGGCAATCAGCCCCAGCATTTT.

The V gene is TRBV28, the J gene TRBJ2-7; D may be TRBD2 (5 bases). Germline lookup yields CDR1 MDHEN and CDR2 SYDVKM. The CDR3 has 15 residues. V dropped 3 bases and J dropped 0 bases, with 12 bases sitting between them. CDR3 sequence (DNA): TGTGCCAGCAGTTTGGCGGGCCTGGGCTCCTACGAGCAGTACTTC. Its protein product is CASSLAGLGSYEQYF.

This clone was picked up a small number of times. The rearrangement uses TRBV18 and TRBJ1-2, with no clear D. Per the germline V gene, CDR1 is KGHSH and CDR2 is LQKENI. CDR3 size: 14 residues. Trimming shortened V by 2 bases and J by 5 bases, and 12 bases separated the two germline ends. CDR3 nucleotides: TGTGCCAGCTCACCAGGGTTTGAGGATTATGGCTACACCTTC. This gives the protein CASSPGFEDYGYTF.

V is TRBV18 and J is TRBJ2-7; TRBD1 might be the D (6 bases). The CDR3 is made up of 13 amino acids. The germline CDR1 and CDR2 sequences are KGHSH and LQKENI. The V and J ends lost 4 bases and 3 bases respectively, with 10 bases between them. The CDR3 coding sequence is TGTGCCAGCTCACTCGTACAGGGCTACGAGCAGTACTTC. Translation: CASSLVQGYEQYF. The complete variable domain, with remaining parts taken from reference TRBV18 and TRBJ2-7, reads NAGVMQNPRHLVRRRGQEARLRCSPMKGHSHVYWYRQLPEEGLKFMVYLQKENIIDESGMPKERFSAEFPKEGPSILRIQQVVRGDSAAYFCASSLVQGYEQYFGPGTRLTVT.

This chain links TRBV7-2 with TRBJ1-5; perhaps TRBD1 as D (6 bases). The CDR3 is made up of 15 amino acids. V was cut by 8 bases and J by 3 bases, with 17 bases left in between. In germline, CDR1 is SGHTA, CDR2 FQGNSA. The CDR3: CASRWTVGLNQPQHF. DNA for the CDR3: TGTGCCAGCCGATGGACAGTTGGTCTCAATCAGCCCCAGCATTTT.

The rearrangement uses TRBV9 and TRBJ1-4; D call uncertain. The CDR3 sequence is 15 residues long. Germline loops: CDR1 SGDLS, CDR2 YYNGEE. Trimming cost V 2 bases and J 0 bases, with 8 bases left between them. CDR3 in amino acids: CASSVSPATNEKLFF. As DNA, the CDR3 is TGTGCCAGCAGCGTGTCACCGGCAACTAATGAAAAACTGTTTTTT.

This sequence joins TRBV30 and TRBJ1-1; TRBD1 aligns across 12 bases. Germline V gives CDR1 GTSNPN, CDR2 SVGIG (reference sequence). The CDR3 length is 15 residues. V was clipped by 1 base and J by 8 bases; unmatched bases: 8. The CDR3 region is CAWSAGTGGLREAFF. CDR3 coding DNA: TGTGCCTGGAGTGCCGGGACAGGGGGCCTCCGCGAAGCTTTCTTT.

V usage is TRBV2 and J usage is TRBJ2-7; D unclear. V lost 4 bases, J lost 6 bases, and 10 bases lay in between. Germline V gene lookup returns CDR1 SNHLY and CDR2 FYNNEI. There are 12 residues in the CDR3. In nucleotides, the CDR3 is TGTGCCAGCAGTGGGCCTTTGGTCGAGCAGTACTTC. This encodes CASSGPLVEQYF.

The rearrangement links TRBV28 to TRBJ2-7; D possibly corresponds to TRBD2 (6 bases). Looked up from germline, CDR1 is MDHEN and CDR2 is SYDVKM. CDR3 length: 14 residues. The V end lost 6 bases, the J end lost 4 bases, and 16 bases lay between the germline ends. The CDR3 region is CASSFGGSKYEQYF. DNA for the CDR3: TGTGCCAGCAGCTTCGGAGGGTCCAAATACGAGCAGTACTTC.